The entry below describes one T cell receptor (beta chain). V was clipped by 6 bases and J by 2 bases, with 7 bases between them. CDR1 and CDR2 (germline): MDHEN, SYDVKM. The CDR3 loop spans 12 amino acids. These data come from a study of blood T cell repertoires in COVID-19. Study summary: The United States, Italy and Spain were the sources of the acute and convalescent COVID-19 samples. Nucleic acid was either cDNA or gDNA, and it came from T cells, B-cell-depleted T cells, or PBMCs.

In the original processing: Cell counts per sample came from amplifying reference gene primers. Generated by immunoSEQ multiplex PCR, the TCRdb table keeps only in-frame clones and is missing some. That table is the source of V, J and clone size, and D and trimming were worked out from the DNA. The sample yields 150,000 to 200,000 clones, about nine tenths seen once. The rearrangement links TRBV28 to TRBJ1-1; the D is unclear. The TCR comes from a man aged 70 or older with active or convalescent COVID-19. Sequencing was performed on peripheral blood. CDR3 sequence reads: CASSRANTEAFF. DNA of the CDR3: TGTGCCAGCAGCCGCGCCAACACTGAAGCTTTCTTT.